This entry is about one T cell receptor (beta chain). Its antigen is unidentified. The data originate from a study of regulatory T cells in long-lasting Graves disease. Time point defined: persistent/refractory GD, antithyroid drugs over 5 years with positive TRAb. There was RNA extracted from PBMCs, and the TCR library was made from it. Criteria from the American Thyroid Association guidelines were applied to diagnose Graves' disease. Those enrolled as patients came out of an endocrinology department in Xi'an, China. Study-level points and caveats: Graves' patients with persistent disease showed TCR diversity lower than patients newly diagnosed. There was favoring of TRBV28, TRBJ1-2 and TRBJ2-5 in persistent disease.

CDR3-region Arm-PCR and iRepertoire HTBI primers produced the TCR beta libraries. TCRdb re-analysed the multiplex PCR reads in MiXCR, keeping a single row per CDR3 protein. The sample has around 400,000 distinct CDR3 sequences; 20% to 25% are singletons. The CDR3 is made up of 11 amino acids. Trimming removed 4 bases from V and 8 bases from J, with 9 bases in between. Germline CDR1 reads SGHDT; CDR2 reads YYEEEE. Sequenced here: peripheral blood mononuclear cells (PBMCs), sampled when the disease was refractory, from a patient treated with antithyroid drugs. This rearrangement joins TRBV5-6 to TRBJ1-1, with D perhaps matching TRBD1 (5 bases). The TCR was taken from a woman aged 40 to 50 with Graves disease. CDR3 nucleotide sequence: TGTGCCAGCAGCCAAGCAGGGGAAGCTTTCTTT. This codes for CASSQAGEAFF.